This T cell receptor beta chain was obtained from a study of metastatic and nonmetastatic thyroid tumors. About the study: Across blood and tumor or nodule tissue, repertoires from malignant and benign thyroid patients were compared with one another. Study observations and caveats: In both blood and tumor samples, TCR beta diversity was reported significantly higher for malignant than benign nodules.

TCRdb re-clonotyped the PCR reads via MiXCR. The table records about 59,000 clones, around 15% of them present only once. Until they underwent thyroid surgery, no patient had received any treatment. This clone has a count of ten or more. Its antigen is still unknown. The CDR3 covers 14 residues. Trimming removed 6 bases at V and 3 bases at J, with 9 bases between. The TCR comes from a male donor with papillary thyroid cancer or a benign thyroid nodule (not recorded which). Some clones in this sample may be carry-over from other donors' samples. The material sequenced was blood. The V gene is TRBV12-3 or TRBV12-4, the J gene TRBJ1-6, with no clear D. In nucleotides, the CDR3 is TGTGCCAGCAGGACTGAACGCTATAATTCACCCCTCCACTTT. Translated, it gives CASRTERYNSPLHF.